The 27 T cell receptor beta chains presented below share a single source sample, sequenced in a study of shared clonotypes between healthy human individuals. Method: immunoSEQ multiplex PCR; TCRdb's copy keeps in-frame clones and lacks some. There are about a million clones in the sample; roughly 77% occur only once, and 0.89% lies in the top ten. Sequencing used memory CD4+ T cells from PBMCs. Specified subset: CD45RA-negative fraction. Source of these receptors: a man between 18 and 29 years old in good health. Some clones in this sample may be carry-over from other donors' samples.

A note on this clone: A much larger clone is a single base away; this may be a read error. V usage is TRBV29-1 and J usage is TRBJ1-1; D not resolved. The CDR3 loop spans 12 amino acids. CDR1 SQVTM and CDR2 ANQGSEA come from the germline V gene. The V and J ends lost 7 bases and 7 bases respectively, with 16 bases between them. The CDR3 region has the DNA TGCAGCGGGGCGAGAGGGTCCAATGAAGCTTTCTTT. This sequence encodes CSGARGSNEAFF. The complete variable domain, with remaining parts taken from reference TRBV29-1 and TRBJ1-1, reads SAVISQKPSRDICQRGTSLTIQCQVDSQVTMMFWYRQQPGQSLTLIATANQGSEATYESGFVIDKFPISRPNLTFSTLTVSNMSPEDSSIYLCSGARGSNEAFFGQGTRLTVV.

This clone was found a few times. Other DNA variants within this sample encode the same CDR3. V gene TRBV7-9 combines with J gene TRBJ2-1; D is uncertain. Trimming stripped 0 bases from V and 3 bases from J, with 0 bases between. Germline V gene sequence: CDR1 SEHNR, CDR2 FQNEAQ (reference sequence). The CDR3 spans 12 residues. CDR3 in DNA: TGTGCCAGCAGCTTAGCCTACAATGAGCAGTTCTTC. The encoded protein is CASSLAYNEQFF.

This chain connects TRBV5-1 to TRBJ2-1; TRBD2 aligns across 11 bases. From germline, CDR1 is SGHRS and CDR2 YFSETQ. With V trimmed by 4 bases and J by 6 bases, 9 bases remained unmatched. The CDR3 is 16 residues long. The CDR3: CASSVPLAGVSNEQFF. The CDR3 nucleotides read TGCGCCAGCAGCGTCCCACTAGCGGGAGTATCCAATGAGCAGTTCTTC.

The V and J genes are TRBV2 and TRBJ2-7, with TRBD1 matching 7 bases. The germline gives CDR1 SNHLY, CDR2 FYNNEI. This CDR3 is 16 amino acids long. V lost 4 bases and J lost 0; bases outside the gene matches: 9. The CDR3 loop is CASSALGQLSSYEQYF. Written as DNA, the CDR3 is TGTGCCAGCAGTGCGTTGGGACAGCTAAGCTCCTACGAGCAGTACTTC.

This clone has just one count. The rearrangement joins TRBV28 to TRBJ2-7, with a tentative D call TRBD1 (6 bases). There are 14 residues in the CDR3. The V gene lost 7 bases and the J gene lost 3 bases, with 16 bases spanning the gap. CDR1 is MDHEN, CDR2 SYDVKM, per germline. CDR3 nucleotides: TGTGCCAGCACCATAGACAGGCCCGGCTACGAGCAGTACTTC. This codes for CASTIDRPGYEQYF.

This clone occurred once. The CDR3 is CASPRCSGRLIGYEQYF. The DNA for the CDR3 is TGTGCCAGCCCTCGGTGTAGCGGGAGGCTTATAGGCTACGAGCAGTACTTC. The chain joins TRBV11-3 to TRBJ2-7; 10 bases match TRBD2. The junction had 16 bases not matched to a gene; V was cut back by 8 bases and J by 3 bases. The CDR3 is made up of 17 amino acids. Looked up from germline, CDR1 is SGHNT and CDR2 is YENEEA.

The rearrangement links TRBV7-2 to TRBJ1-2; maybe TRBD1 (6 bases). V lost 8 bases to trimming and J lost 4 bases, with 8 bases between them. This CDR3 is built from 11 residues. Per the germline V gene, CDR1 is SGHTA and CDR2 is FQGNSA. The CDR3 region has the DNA TGTGCCAGCTCCAGGGGCTATGGCTACACCTTC. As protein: CASSRGYGYTF.

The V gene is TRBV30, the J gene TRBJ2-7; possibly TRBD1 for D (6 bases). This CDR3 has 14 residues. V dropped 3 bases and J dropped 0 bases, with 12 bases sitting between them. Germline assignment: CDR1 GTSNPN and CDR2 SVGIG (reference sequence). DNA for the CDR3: TGTGCCTGGAGCCGGGACACCTACTCCTACGAGCAGTACTTC. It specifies CAWSRDTYSYEQYF.

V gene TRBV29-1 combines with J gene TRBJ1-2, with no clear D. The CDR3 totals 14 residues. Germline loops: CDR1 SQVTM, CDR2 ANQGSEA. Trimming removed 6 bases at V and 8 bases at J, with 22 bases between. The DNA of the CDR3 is TGCAGCGTACCCCTACCAGGATTTCGAAGGGGCTACACCTTC. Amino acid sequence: CSVPLPGFRRGYTF.

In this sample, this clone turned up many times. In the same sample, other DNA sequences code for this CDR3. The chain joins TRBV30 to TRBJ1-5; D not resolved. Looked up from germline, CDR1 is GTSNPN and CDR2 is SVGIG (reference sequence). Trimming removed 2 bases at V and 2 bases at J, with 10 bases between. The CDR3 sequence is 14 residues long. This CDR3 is CAWSKGGGNQPQHF. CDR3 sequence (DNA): TGTGCCTGGAGTAAAGGCGGGGGCAATCAGCCCCAGCATTTT.

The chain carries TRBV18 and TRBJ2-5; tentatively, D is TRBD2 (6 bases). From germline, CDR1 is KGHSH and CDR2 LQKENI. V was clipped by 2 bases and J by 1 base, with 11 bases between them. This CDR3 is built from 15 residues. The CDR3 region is CASSPRREIQETQYF. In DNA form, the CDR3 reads TGTGCCAGCTCACCAAGGCGGGAAATCCAAGAGACCCAGTACTTC.

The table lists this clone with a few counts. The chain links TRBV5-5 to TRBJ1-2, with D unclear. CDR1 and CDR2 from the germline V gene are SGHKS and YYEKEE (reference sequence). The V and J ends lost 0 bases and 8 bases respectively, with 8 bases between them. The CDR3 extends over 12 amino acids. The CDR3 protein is CASSLAAPGYTF. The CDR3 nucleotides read TGTGCCAGCAGCTTGGCGGCGCCCGGCTACACCTTC. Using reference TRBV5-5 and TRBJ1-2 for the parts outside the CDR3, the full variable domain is DAGVTQSPTHLIKTRGQQVTLRCSPISGHKSVSWYQQVLGQGPQFIFQYYEKEERGRGNFPDRFSARQFPNYSSELNVNALLLGDSALYLCASSLAAPGYTFGSGTRLTVV.

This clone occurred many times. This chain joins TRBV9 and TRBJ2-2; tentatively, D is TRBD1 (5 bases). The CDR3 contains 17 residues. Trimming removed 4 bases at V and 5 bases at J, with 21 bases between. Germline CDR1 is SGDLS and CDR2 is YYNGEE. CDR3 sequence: CASSRGRGRNRTGELFF. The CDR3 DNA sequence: TGTGCCAGCAGCCGAGGTAGGGGCAGAAACCGGACCGGGGAGCTGTTTTTT.

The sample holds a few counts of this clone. CDR3 region: CASSQGWRGGEQFF. The CDR3 DNA reads TGTGCCAGCAGCCAAGGGTGGAGGGGCGGTGAGCAGTTCTTC. The chain employs TRBV4-2 and TRBJ2-1; D is perhaps TRBD2 (6 bases). The CDR3 totals 14 residues. Germline values: CDR1 LGHNA, CDR2 YNFKEQ. V was shortened by 1 base and J by 9 bases, with 13 bases between the two germline ends.

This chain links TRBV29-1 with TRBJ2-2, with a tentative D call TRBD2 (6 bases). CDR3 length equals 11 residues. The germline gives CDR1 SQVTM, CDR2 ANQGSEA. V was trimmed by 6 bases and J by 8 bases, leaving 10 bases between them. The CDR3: CSVGEVGELFF. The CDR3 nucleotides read TGCAGCGTGGGGGAGGTGGGGGAGCTGTTTTTT.

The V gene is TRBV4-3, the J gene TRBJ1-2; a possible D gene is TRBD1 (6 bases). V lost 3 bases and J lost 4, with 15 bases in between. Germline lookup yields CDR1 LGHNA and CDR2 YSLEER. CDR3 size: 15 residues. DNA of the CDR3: TGCGCCAGCAGCCAGGGCCAGCAGGGGACCTATGGCTACACCTTC. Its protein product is CASSQGQQGTYGYTF.

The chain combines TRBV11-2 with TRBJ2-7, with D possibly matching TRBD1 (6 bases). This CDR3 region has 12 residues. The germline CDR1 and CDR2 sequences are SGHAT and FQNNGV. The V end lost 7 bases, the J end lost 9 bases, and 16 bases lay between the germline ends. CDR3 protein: CASTDRPEGQYF. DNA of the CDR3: TGTGCCAGCACCGACAGGCCGGAAGGGCAGTACTTC.

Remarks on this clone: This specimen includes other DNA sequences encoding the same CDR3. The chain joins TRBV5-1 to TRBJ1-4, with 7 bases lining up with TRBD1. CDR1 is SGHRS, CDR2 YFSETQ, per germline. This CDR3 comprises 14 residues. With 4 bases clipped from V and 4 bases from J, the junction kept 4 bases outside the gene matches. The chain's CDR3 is CASSPGQLNEKLFF. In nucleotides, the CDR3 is TGCGCCAGCAGCCCGGGACAGCTTAATGAAAAACTGTTTTTT.

CDR3 nucleotides: TGTGCCTGGAGTTTGACAGGTCGCGAGCAGTACTTC. This sequence encodes CAWSLTGREQYF. This chain links TRBV30 with TRBJ2-7; a weak D match, TRBD1 (6 bases). This CDR3 contains 12 residues. Trimming removed 2 bases from V and 6 bases from J, with 11 bases in between. Germline lookup yields CDR1 GTSNPN and CDR2 SVGIG (reference sequence).

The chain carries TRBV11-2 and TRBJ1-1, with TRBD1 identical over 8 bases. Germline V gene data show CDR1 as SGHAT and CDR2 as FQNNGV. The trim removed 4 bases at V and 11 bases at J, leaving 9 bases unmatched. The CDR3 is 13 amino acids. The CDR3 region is CASSSDRGGSAFF. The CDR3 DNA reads TGTGCCAGCAGCTCAGACAGGGGAGGTTCGGCTTTCTTT.

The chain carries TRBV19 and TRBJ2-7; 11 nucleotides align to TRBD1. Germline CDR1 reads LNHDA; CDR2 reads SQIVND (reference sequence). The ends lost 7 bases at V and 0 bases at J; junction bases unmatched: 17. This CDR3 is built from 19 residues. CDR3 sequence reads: CASNSIGQGAFVNSYEQYF. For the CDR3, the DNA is TGTGCCAGTAACTCAATCGGACAGGGGGCATTCGTAAACTCCTACGAGCAGTACTTC.

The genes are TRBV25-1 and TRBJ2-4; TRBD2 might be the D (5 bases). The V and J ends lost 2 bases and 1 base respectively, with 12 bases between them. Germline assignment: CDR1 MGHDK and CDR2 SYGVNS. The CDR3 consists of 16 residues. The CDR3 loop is CASSELGREAKNIQYF. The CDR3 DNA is TGTGCCAGCAGTGAACTTGGTAGGGAGGCCAAAAACATTCAGTACTTC.

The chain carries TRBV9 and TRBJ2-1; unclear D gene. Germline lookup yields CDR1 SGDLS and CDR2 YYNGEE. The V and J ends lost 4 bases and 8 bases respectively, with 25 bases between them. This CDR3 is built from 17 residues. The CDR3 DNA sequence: TGTGCCAGCAGCCCCACAATCCCGGGTGCGGCGCCCGATGAGCAGTTCTTC. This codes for CASSPTIPGAAPDEQFF.

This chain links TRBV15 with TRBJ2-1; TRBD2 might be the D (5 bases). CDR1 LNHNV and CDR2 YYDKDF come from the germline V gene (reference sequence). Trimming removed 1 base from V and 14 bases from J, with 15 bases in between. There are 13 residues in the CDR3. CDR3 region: CATSRGGSGWEFF. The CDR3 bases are TGTGCCACCAGCAGAGGGGGTTCGGGATGGGAGTTCTTC.

The CDR3 nucleotides read TGTGCCAGTAGTCCGGGACAGGGGAGACGGGACACAGATACGCAGTATTTT. It codes for CASSPGQGRRDTDTQYF. J is TRBJ2-3 and V is TRBV19; the match to TRBD1 covers 10 bases. The CDR3 has 17 amino acids. Per germline, CDR1 LNHDA and CDR2 SQIVND (reference sequence). V gave up 5 bases and J gave up 2 bases; unmatched junction bases: 10.

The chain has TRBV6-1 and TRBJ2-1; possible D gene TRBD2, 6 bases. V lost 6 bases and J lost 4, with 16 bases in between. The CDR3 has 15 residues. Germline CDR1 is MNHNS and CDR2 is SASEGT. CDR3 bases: TGTGCCAGCAGGGCGCAACTAGGAGGGTACAATGAGCAGTTCTTC. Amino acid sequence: CASRAQLGGYNEQFF.

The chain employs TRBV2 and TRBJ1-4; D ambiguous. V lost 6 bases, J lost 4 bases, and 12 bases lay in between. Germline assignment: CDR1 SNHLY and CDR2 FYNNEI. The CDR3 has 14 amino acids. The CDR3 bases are TGTGCCAGCAGCGATCTGACCTTTAATGAAAAACTGTTTTTT. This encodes CASSDLTFNEKLFF. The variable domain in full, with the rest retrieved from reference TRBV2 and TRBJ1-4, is EPEVTQTPSHQVTQMGQEVILRCVPISNHLYFYWYRQILGQKVEFLVSFYNNEISEKSEIFDDQFSVERPDGSNFTLKIRSTKLEDSAMYFCASSDLTFNEKLFFGSGTQLSVL.